The source of this T cell receptor beta chain is a study of blood T cell repertoires in COVID-19 (TCRdb year 2020). At the level of the whole study: Samples covering the acute and convalescent phases of COVID-19 were provided by collaborators in the United States, Italy and Spain. The prospective study material was composed of cDNA or gDNA derived from T cells, B-cell-depleted T cells, or PBMCs. The dataset comprised deeply sampled blood TCRbeta repertoires from subjects exposed to, actively infected with, or recovered from COVID-19. A freely available public database, intended as a resource for researchers studying the immune response to SARS-CoV-2, is where the repertoires were released. Samples came from the ongoing ImmuneRACE study (first 160 participants) plus 1,254 subjects from 6 global collaborators. Sample metadata almost always included a de-identified subject ID, COVID-19 status, age in years and sex. Where available, HLA class I and class II types were taken from metadata supplied by the sample provider and were not determined by assay-based typing.

On this clone: This receptor's antigen is unknown. Nothing much larger sits one base from this clone, and base qualities are not available.

TCRbeta CDR3 regions were amplified from genomic DNA using the immunoSEQ Assay, a bias-controlled multiplex PCR. In the authors' own workflow: The number of nucleated cells in each sample was estimated from the amplification of reference gene primers within the assay. Sequence reads were collapsed and filtered to measure the absolute abundance of every unique TCRbeta CDR3 rearrangement. For each sample, productive Simpson clonality was calculated by taking the square root of Simpson's diversity index across productive rearrangements. Entries here come from immuneACCESS through TCRdb and include only in-frame sequences with V and J called. Some clones fail to appear in such tables; in the studies checked, an unresolved V gene covers under half of the shortfall, and the cause of the remainder is unknown. Clone size and V and J calls were adopted from that table, with D and trimming inferred from the DNA. Within this sample are about 140,000 clones, with about 80% of them counted one time only. The top ten clonotypes cover about 8% of the sample.

Each collaborating institution followed its own protocols to collect whole blood in K2EDTA tubes. For TCRbeta analysis, collaborators shipped samples in one of three forms: frozen whole blood, isolated PBMCs, or DNA extracted from either of those sample types. Beyond this particular receptor, the publication reports: Clinical and demographic metadata were provided uncurated, with the amount varying by source and participant.

V was cut back by 4 bases and J by 4 bases, leaving a gap of 13 bases between them. The CDR3, from cysteine to phenylalanine, totals 14 residues. This entry keeps only the CDR3 DNA: 42 bases, framed from base 1. Taken from the germline V gene (reference sequence), the CDR1 and CDR2 loops are LGHDT and YNNKEL. The clonotype was recovered from a human donor in a cohort sampled during active COVID-19. The sample was peripheral blood. The chain employs TRBV3-1 (or the pseudogene TRBV3-2) and TRBJ1-1; TRBD1 is possibly the D segment (5 matching bases). The DNA is TGTGCCAGCAGCCGCGGGGGGGTAGGCACTGAAGCTTTCTTT. This encodes CASSRGGVGTEAFF.